This T cell receptor (beta chain) appears in the sequencing data of a study of graft-versus-host responses after intestinal transplantation. Study overall: Multivisceral, liver-intestinal, or isolated intestinal transplants were given to recipients. Anti-thymocyte globulin induction, then tacrolimus and steroids for around 3 years, went to all recipients.

Study-wide results and caveats: Early post-transplant declines in HvG were associated with peak levels of circulating GvH clones. The authors found GvH clones in recipient marrow, some appearing first in ileum or blood.

Germline CDR1 reads KGHSH; CDR2 reads LQKENI. After removal of 9 bases from V and 5 bases from J, the junction contained 9 bases not matched to a gene. The CDR3 length is 15 residues. About this clone: Its target is not known.

Some clones are missing from TCRdb's copy, which holds only in-frame ones; the method was immunoSEQ multiplex PCR. The sample gives tens of thousands of clones, roughly 91% of which show up once; approximately 0.34% is in the top ten. The starting material was unstimulated CD4+ T cells sorted from spleen or lymph node cells, obtained before intestinal transplant. The TCR sequence derives from a human donor who received an intestinal transplant. The V and J genes are TRBV18 and TRBJ2-1; 11 bases align to TRBD2. Here the CDR3 DNA reads TGTGCCAGTTCTTCACTAGCGGGAGCTCACAATGAGCAGTTCTTC. This encodes CASSSLAGAHNEQFF.